The 13 T cell receptor beta chains in this list originate from one sample, sequenced in a study of control samples from healthy donors and cancer patients. Method: immunoSEQ multiplex PCR; TCRdb's copy keeps in-frame clones and lacks some. The table lists around 250,000 clones, about 80% of them singletons. Sequencing input: PBMCs. These TCRs come from a woman between 55 and 75 years old with lung cancer.

The gene calls are TRBV5-1 and TRBJ1-2; the D is unclear. The length of the CDR3 is 12 residues. Germline lookup yields CDR1 SGHRS and CDR2 YFSETQ. The V end was cut by 0 bases, the J end by 2 bases, with 2 bases between. The CDR3: CASSLENYGYTF. In DNA, the CDR3 is TGCGCCAGCAGCTTGGAAAACTATGGCTACACCTTC.

The chain couples TRBV4-1 to TRBJ2-7; 7 nucleotides align to TRBD2. The CDR3 length is 15 residues. Germline CDR1 MGHRA, CDR2 YSYEKL. The junction had 4 bases not matched to a gene; V was cut back by 2 bases and J by 0 bases. Here the CDR3 DNA reads TGCGCCAGCAGCCAACTAGCGGAAAGCTCCTACGAGCAGTACTTC. Translating it yields CASSQLAESSYEQYF.

The chain joins TRBV7-2 to TRBJ1-1; 9 positions match TRBD1. In germline, CDR1 is SGHTA, CDR2 FQGNSA. The CDR3 loop spans 15 amino acids. The junction had 12 bases not matched to a gene; V was cut back by 5 bases and J by 8 bases. The CDR3 reads CASSTGGTGFREAFF. Here the CDR3 DNA reads TGTGCCAGCAGCACAGGGGGGACAGGGTTTAGAGAAGCTTTCTTT. The full variable domain, with the rest looked up from reference TRBV7-2 and TRBJ1-1, is GAGVSQSPSNKVTEKGKDVELRCDPISGHTALYWYRQSLGQGLEFLIYFQGNSAPDKSGLPSDRFSAERTGGSVSTLTIQRTQQEDSAVYLCASSTGGTGFREAFFGQGTRLTVV.

The V call is TRBV27, the J call TRBJ2-2, with D possibly TRBD1 on 6 matching bases. The CDR3 has 14 amino acids. The germline V gene encodes CDR1 MNHEY and CDR2 SMNVEV (reference sequence). V was trimmed by 1 base and J by 5 bases, leaving 8 bases between them. The CDR3 region is CASSLLGGTGELFF. For the CDR3, the DNA is TGTGCCAGCAGTTTATTAGGGGGAACCGGGGAGCTGTTTTTT.

The V call is TRBV18, the J call TRBJ1-5; 9 bases line up with TRBD1. CDR1 and CDR2 (germline): KGHSH, LQKENI. The CDR3 runs to 15 residues. The J segment lost 6 bases and the V segment lost 3 bases, leaving 6 bases of the junction unmatched. The CDR3 here is CASSPGQGRSQPQHF. The DNA for the CDR3 is TGTGCCAGCTCACCGGGACAGGGAAGAAGTCAGCCCCAGCATTTT.

This rearrangement joins TRBV2 to TRBJ2-5, with D perhaps matching TRBD1 (6 bases). Trimming took 5 bases from V and 5 from J, leaving 12 bases between them. The CDR3 spans 13 residues. CDR1 and CDR2 (germline): SNHLY, FYNNEI. Written as DNA, the CDR3 is TGTGCCAGCAGTTGGGGGCAGCGGGAGACCCAGTACTTC. It codes for CASSWGQRETQYF.

This sequence joins TRBV6-2 or TRBV6-3 and TRBJ2-1; the D gene is possibly TRBD2 (5 bases). Trimming left V 0 bases short and J 8 bases short, with 11 bases between. The CDR3 consists of 14 residues. Per germline, CDR1 MNHEY and CDR2 SVGEGT. The CDR3 is CASSYSRRGDEQFF. CDR3 coding DNA: TGTGCCAGCAGTTACTCCCGCCGGGGTGATGAGCAGTTCTTC.

V and J are TRBV18 and TRBJ1-4, with 8 nucleotides matching TRBD1. The CDR3 has 14 residues. The germline CDR1 and CDR2 sequences are KGHSH and LQKENI. V trimming: 5 bases; J trimming: 7 bases; junction bases outside the gene matches: 6. The CDR3 nucleotides are TGTGCCAGCTCATCCGGGACAGGATCTGAAAAACTGTTTTTT. Its translation: CASSSGTGSEKLFF.

The chain employs TRBV19 and TRBJ2-3, with 8 bases identical to TRBD1. CDR1 is LNHDA and CDR2 is SQIVND in the germline V gene (reference sequence). The CDR3 extends over 17 amino acids. V lost 5 bases and J lost 4; bases outside the gene matches: 14. The CDR3 nucleotides are TGTGCCAGTAGTTTCGCCCCCGGACAGGGTGCGTCAGATACGCAGTATTTT. Translation: CASSFAPGQGASDTQYF.

This clone was counted once. The V gene is TRBV28, the J gene TRBJ1-3; TRBD1 aligns across 8 bases. The CDR3 runs 15 residues. The germline CDR1 and CDR2 sequences are MDHEN and SYDVKM. The trim removed 5 bases at V and 7 bases at J, leaving 10 bases unmatched. The CDR3 loop is CASSRPRQGPNTIYF. The DNA of the CDR3 is TGTGCCAGCAGTCGTCCCCGACAGGGGCCCAACACCATATATTTT.

V is TRBV3-1 (or the pseudogene TRBV3-2) and J is TRBJ2-1; 8 nucleotides line up with TRBD2. V was pared by 5 bases and J by 6 bases, with 12 bases of the junction left unmatched. CDR1 is LGHDT and CDR2 is YNNKEL in the germline V gene (reference sequence). The CDR3 is 16 amino acids. CDR3 nucleotide sequence: TGTGCCAGCAGCGGGCAACTGGCGGGAGGAGGCAATGAGCAGTTCTTC. It translates to CASSGQLAGGGNEQFF.

This clone was seen once. The chain employs TRBV3-1 (or the pseudogene TRBV3-2) and TRBJ1-1; D not certain. This CDR3 is built from 13 residues. The V end lost 1 base, the J end lost 6 bases, and 9 bases lay between the germline ends. Germline V gene data show CDR1 as LGHDT and CDR2 as YNNKEL (reference sequence). In DNA, the CDR3 is TGTGCCAGCAGCCAAGTAGAGGGCGCTGAAGCTTTCTTT. Translation gives CASSQVEGAEAFF.

This chain uses TRBV12-3 or TRBV12-4 with TRBJ1-2, with D unresolved. The CDR3 runs to 13 residues. V lost 5 bases, J lost 1 base, and 8 bases lay in between. The chain's CDR3 is CASSLSINYGYTF. The CDR3 coding sequence is TGTGCCAGCAGTCTATCAATTAACTATGGCTACACCTTC.